This T cell receptor beta chain was documented in a study of T cells after yellow fever vaccination. On this clonotype: The antigen is unknown.

TCRdb fed the 5' RACE reads into MiXCR, producing one record per CDR3 protein. The sample carries some 420,000 distinct CDR3 sequences, over 15% recorded once. Overall study findings and caveats: A limited proportion of clonotypes was detected within both the CD4 and CD8 compartments.

This CDR3 has 14 residues. Germline-derived CDR1 and CDR2 are SGHDT and YYEEEE. Trimming cost V 2 bases and J 1 base, with 7 bases left between them. The material was PBMCs, obtained before the yellow fever booster vaccination. This TCR was sampled from a man between 18 and 35 years old who received the YFV17D yellow fever vaccine. The chain employs TRBV5-6 and TRBJ1-5; no definite D call. The CDR3 sequence: CASSFAGSNQPQHF. CDR3 nucleotide sequence: TGTGCCAGCAGCTTTGCGGGGAGCAATCAGCCCCAGCATTTT.